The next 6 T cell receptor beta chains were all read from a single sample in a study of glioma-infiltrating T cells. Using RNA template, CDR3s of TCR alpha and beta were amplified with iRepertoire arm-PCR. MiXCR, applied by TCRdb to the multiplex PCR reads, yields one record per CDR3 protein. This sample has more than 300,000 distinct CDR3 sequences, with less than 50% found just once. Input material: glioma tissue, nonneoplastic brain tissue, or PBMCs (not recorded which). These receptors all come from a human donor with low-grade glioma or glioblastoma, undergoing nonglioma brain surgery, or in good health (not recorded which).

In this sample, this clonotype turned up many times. Written as DNA, the CDR3 is TGTGCCAGCAGTCGTACGACAGCGGGGAGCTCCTACGAGCAGTACTTC. This encodes CASSRTTAGSSYEQYF. V is TRBV6-2 or TRBV6-3 and J is TRBJ2-7; TRBD2 matches at 7 bases. This CDR3 has 16 residues. V dropped 5 bases and J dropped 0; count of bases not matched to a gene: 10. Germline values: CDR1 MNHEY, CDR2 SVGEGT.

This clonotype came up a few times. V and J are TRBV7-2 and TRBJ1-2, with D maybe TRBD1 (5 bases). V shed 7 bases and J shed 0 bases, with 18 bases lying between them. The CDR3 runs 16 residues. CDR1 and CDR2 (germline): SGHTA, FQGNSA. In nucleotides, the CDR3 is TGTGCCAGCACCCAGGGAGCGCCTTACTCTAACTATGGCTACACCTTC. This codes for CASTQGAPYSNYGYTF.

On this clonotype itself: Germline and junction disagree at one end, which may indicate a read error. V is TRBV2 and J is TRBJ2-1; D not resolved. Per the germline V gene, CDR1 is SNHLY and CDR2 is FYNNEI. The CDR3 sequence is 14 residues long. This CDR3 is CASSQEPQLAEQFF. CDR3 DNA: TGCGCCAGCAGCCAAGAACCCCAGTTAGCTGAGCAGTTCTTC.

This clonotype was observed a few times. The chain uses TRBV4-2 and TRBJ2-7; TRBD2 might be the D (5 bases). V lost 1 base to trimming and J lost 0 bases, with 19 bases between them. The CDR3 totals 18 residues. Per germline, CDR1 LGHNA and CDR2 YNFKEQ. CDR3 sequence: CASSQGAVLASLSYEQYF. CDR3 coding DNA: TGTGCCAGCAGCCAAGGAGCGGTCCTAGCCTCACTCTCCTACGAGCAGTACTTC.

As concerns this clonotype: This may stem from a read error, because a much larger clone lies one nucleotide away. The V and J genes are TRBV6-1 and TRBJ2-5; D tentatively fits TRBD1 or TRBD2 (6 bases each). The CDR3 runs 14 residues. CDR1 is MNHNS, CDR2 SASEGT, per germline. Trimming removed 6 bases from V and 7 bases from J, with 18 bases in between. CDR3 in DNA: TGTGCCAGCAGCCCGGGGGCGTTTACGGTGACCCAGTACTTC. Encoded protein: CASSPGAFTVTQYF.

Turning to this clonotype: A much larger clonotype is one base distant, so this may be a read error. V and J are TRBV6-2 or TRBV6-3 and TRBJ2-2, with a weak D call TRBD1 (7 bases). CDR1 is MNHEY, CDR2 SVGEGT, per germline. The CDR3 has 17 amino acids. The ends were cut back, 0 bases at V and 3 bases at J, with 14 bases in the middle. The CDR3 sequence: CASSYSGQEGHTGELFF. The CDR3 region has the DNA TGTGCCAGCAGTTACTCCGGACAGGAGGGACACACCGGGGAGCTGTTTTTT.